This T cell receptor (beta chain) emerged from a study of blood T cell repertoires in COVID-19. Whole-study context: The United States, Italy and Spain were the sources of the acute and convalescent COVID-19 samples. Nucleic acid was either cDNA or gDNA, and it came from T cells, B-cell-depleted T cells, or PBMCs.

As handled by the study authors: Quantification of nucleated cells was approximated via reference gene primer amplification. TCRdb's table, derived via immunoSEQ multiplex PCR, lists solely in-frame clones and lacks some. V and J calls plus clone size are reproduced from that table; the DNA served to infer D and trimming. The sample includes about 220,000 clones, 75% to 85% of them seen just once. The count of this clone is one. A Seattle source enrolled patients during active infection and followed them longitudinally. The specimen was peripheral blood. This clonotype was obtained from a woman in her sixties or seventies with COVID-19, enrolled during active disease.

The DNA for the CDR3 is TGTGCCAGCAGCTTGGAAAGCGGGTATGAGCAGTTCTTC. Its translation is CASSLESGYEQFF. The chain combines TRBV5-4 with TRBJ2-1; maybe TRBD2 (6 bases). Germline CDR1 SGHNT, CDR2 YYREEE (reference sequence). The CDR3 is 13 amino acids. V lost 0 bases to trimming and J lost 8 bases, with 9 bases between them.